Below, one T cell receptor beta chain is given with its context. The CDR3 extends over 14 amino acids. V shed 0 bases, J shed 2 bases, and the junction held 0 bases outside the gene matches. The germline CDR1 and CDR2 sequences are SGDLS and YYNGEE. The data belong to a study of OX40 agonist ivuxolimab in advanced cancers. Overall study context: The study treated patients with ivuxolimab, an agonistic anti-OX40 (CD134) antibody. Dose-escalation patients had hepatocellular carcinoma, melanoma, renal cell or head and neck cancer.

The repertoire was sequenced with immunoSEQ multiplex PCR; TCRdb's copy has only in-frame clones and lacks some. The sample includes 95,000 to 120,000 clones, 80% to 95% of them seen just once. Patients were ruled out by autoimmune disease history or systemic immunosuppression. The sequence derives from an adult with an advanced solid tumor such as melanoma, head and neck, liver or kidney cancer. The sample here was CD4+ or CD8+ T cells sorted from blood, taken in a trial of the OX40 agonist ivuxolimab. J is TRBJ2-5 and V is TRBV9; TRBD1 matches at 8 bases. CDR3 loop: CASSVGTGQETQYF. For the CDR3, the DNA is TGTGCCAGCAGCGTAGGGACAGGGCAAGAGACCCAGTACTTC.